This T cell receptor (beta chain) emerged from a study of cytomegalovirus exposure and HLA in healthy donors. As for the study in general: The same platform used for the 666 first-cohort repertoires was also used for the 120 or so validation repertoires, as a later analysis reported. Study observations and caveats: Most sequenced TCRs were rare (though some public TCRs occurred in many donors). The study labeled 150 to 200 TCR beta chains cytomegalovirus-associated.

A word on this clone: Its antigen remains unknown.

Germline loops: CDR1 MGHRA, CDR2 YSYEKL. The V segment lost 3 bases and the J segment 1 base; nucleotides outside the gene matches: 3. This CDR3 contains 15 residues. Here immunoSEQ multiplex PCR was the method, and the copy in TCRdb shows in-frame clones only, minus some. Here the sample spans about 310,000 clones, approximately 86% being singletons. Sequencing was performed on PBMCs. The sequence was obtained from a man aged 25-45 years in good health and CMV-seronegative. The V and J genes are TRBV4-1 and TRBJ1-1, with TRBD1 identical over 9 bases. The CDR3 protein is CASSHHRGPNTEAFF. In nucleotides, the CDR3 is TGCGCCAGCAGCCATCACAGGGGGCCGAACACTGAAGCTTTCTTT.